This TCR beta chain was identified in a study of blood T cells in healthy people across ages. Study context: For every two T cells, template switching captured about one barcoded beta molecule.

This clonotype was observed a handful of times. This CDR3 is 15 amino acids long. V was trimmed by 0 bases and J by 2 bases, leaving 9 bases between them. Germline CDR1 reads MNHEY; CDR2 reads SVGAGI. The use of a sample-barcoded 5' primer and a J-beta primer mix characterized a second PCR of roughly 7 to 11 cycles. TCRdb analysed the 5' RACE reads with MiXCR anew, one entry per CDR3 protein. The sample holds about 720,000 distinct CDR3 sequences; around a fifth are singletons and the top ten take roughly 22%. The receptor comes from a man in his 70s in good health. The sample consisted of blood. The chain employs TRBV6-5 and TRBJ2-3; no clear D gene. This CDR3 is CASSYSGKNTDTQYF. The CDR3 DNA is TGTGCCAGCAGTTACTCGGGGAAGAACACAGATACGCAGTATTTT.